The 27 T cell receptor beta chains given below trace back to one sample, sequenced in a study of cytomegalovirus exposure and HLA in healthy donors. The PCR ran on 60 Vbeta and 13 Jbeta primers. The assay was immunoSEQ multiplex PCR, and TCRdb's table has in-frame clones only and misses some. The table shows approximately 110,000 clones, with approximately 80% occurring only once. The source material was PBMCs. The receptors were sampled from a man aged 25 to 40 in good health and CMV-seronegative.

The rearrangement joins TRBV7-9 to TRBJ1-1; D ambiguous. The CDR3 covers 13 residues. Trimming left V 0 bases short and J 6 bases short, with 8 bases between. CDR1 and CDR2 from the germline V gene are SEHNR and FQNEAQ (reference sequence). The CDR3 here is CASSLALRAEAFF. CDR3 bases: TGTGCCAGCAGCTTAGCTCTCCGAGCTGAAGCTTTCTTT.

The V gene is TRBV11-2, the J gene TRBJ2-7; 7 nucleotides agree with TRBD1. V shed 3 bases, J shed 8 bases, and the junction held 10 bases outside the gene matches. Germline values: CDR1 SGHAT, CDR2 FQNNGV. This CDR3 contains 14 residues. In nucleotides, the CDR3 is TGTGCCAGCAGCTTGGTCAGGACAGGTAGGAAGCAGTACTTC. Translation gives CASSLVRTGRKQYF.

The CDR3 here is CASSEAANTEAFF. In DNA form, the CDR3 reads TGTGCCAGCAGTGAAGCGGCGAACACTGAAGCTTTCTTT. V is TRBV6-1 and J is TRBJ1-1; no clear D. Trimming pared 0 bases from V and 1 base from J, leaving 3 bases between. CDR1 and CDR2 from the germline V gene are MNHNS and SASEGT. This CDR3 has 13 amino acids.

The gene calls are TRBV25-1 and TRBJ1-4; the D gene is possibly TRBD1 (6 bases). Germline lookup yields CDR1 MGHDK and CDR2 SYGVNS. The V gene lost 6 bases and the J gene lost 4 bases, with 12 bases spanning the gap. The CDR3 length is 14 residues. The DNA for the CDR3 is TGTGCCAGCAGAGAGACAGGAGTTAATGAAAAACTGTTTTTT. It codes for CASRETGVNEKLFF.

This chain links TRBV11-2 with TRBJ1-4; D is undetermined. CDR1 SGHAT and CDR2 FQNNGV come from the germline V gene. This CDR3 contains 16 residues. The germline V and J ends were trimmed by 1 base and 7 bases, with 16 bases remaining between them. The CDR3 reads CASSLAVAGFSEKLFF. The CDR3 bases are TGTGCCAGCAGCTTAGCGGTCGCGGGGTTTAGTGAAAAACTGTTTTTT.

This clone appeared a few times. V usage is TRBV6-6 and J usage is TRBJ1-3, with 7 bases identical to TRBD1. In germline, CDR1 is MNHNY, CDR2 SVGAGI (reference sequence). The CDR3 consists of 14 residues. The V and J ends lost 3 bases and 3 bases, in that order; junction bases with no gene match: 2. CDR3 DNA: TGTGCCAGCAGTTATGACAGGGTTGGAAACACCATATATTTT. Its protein is CASSYDRVGNTIYF.

This chain uses TRBV6-1 with TRBJ2-3, with 7 positions matching TRBD2. V gave up 4 bases and J gave up 1 base; unmatched junction bases: 5. Germline CDR1 MNHNS, CDR2 SASEGT. The CDR3 runs to 15 residues. The CDR3 bases are TGTGCCAGCAGTGTGGCTAGCGGAGGCACAGATACGCAGTATTTT. This sequence encodes CASSVASGGTDTQYF.

The chain employs TRBV5-4 and TRBJ2-5; 7 bases align to TRBD2. This CDR3 has 15 residues. Germline V lookup: CDR1 SGHNT, CDR2 YYREEE (reference sequence). J was trimmed by 0 bases and V by 4 bases; bases with no gene match: 6. The CDR3 spells CASSRWGGNQETQYF. The DNA for the CDR3 is TGTGCCAGCAGCCGATGGGGGGGAAACCAAGAGACCCAGTACTTC.

The chain links TRBV5-4 to TRBJ1-1; D is perhaps TRBD1 (5 bases). The ends were cut back, 0 bases at V and 6 bases at J, with 18 bases in the middle. CDR3 size: 16 residues. CDR1 SGHNT and CDR2 YYREEE come from the germline V gene (reference sequence). CDR3 coding DNA: TGTGCCAGCAGCTTGGCCGCGACAGCCTCGATGGCTGAAGCTTTCTTT. It specifies CASSLAATASMAEAFF.

This clone turned up a few times. V and J are TRBV6-6 and TRBJ2-5; D perhaps matches TRBD2 (6 bases). V lost 2 bases and J 11 bases, leaving 15 bases between the germline ends. The CDR3 extends over 13 amino acids. From germline, CDR1 is MNHNY and CDR2 SVGAGI (reference sequence). The CDR3: CASSYEGIREQYF. CDR3 in DNA: TGTGCCAGCAGTTACGAAGGTATTCGGGAGCAGTACTTC.

The V and J genes are TRBV7-2 and TRBJ2-7, with TRBD2 identical over 8 bases. The V gene's germline CDR1 is SGHTA and CDR2 FQGNSA. With V trimmed by 4 bases and J by 6 bases, 5 bases remained unmatched. This CDR3 contains 13 residues. The CDR3 loop is CASSSAGGGEQYF. The CDR3 bases are TGTGCCAGCAGCTCGGCGGGGGGAGGCGAGCAGTACTTC.

To note about this clone: Other DNA sequences in this specimen translate into the identical CDR3. The V call is TRBV5-1, the J call TRBJ1-4; 8 bases are a match to TRBD1. J gave up 5 bases and V 4 bases, and 7 bases lay outside the gene matches. CDR3 length: 15 amino acids. The V gene's germline CDR1 is SGHRS and CDR2 YFSETQ. The CDR3, as DNA: TGCGCCAGCAGCGTACAGACAGGGGCGAATGAAAAACTGTTTTTT. Translated, it gives CASSVQTGANEKLFF. Supplemented by reference TRBV5-1 and TRBJ1-4, the full variable domain reads KAGVTQTPRYLIKTRGQQVTLSCSPISGHRSVSWYQQTPGQGLQFLFEYFSETQRNKGNFPGRFSGRQFSNSRSEMNVSTLELGDSALYLCASSVQTGANEKLFFGSGTQLSVL.

The chain carries TRBV19 and TRBJ2-7, with TRBD2 matching over 8 bases. V gave up 5 bases and J gave up 4 bases; unmatched junction bases: 7. Germline V gene data show CDR1 as LNHDA and CDR2 as SQIVND (reference sequence). This CDR3 has 14 amino acids. The CDR3 DNA reads as TGTGCCAGTAGTGCCAGCGGGAGTTTTTACGAGCAGTACTTC. It is translated as CASSASGSFYEQYF.

The rearrangement links TRBV19 to TRBJ2-7; 9 bases match TRBD2. With 6 bases clipped from V and 6 bases from J, the junction kept 9 bases outside the gene matches. Germline loops: CDR1 LNHDA, CDR2 SQIVND (reference sequence). The CDR3 is 14 amino acids. CDR3: CASSPGLAGFEQYF. Written as DNA, the CDR3 is TGTGCCAGTAGCCCGGGGCTAGCGGGATTCGAGCAGTACTTC. The whole variable domain, remainder taken from reference TRBV19 and TRBJ2-7, is DGGITQSPKYLFRKEGQNVTLSCEQNLNHDAMYWYRQDPGQGLRLIYYSQIVNDFQKGDIAEGYSVSREKKESFPLTVTSAQKNPTAFYLCASSPGLAGFEQYFGPGTRLTVT.

The chain uses TRBV5-4 and TRBJ1-2, with no clear D. Germline V gene data show CDR1 as SGHNT and CDR2 as YYREEE (reference sequence). This CDR3 has 14 amino acids. V was trimmed by 5 bases and J by 6 bases, leaving 17 bases between them. The CDR3 coding sequence is TGTGCCAGCAGAGACACCGGGAAGTTGGATGGCTACACCTTC. This translates into CASRDTGKLDGYTF.

V and J are TRBV19 and TRBJ1-1; 7 positions match TRBD1. Germline V lookup: CDR1 LNHDA, CDR2 SQIVND (reference sequence). V gave up 1 base and J gave up 0 bases; unmatched junction bases: 2. This CDR3 has 15 residues. CDR3 coding DNA: TGTGCCAGTAGTATAGCCAGGGGGTTGAACACTGAAGCTTTCTTT. Translated, it gives CASSIARGLNTEAFF.

The sample holds one count of this clone. The chain employs TRBV20-1 and TRBJ1-1, with D unresolved. Germline assignment: CDR1 DFQATT and CDR2 SNEGSKA (reference sequence). Trimming took 3 bases from V and 12 from J, leaving 14 bases between them. The CDR3 is made up of 11 amino acids. In nucleotides, the CDR3 is TGCAGTGCTAGGAACCCTAGGATTTCTTTCTTT. It encodes CSARNPRISFF.

In DNA form, the CDR3 reads TGCGCCAGCAGTGAGTCGTTATCTGGGGCGGATTGGAGTAGAAGCTCCTCAGGTGCTTTCTTT. This gives the protein CASSESLSGADWSRSSSGAFF. The chain links TRBV10-1 to TRBJ1-1, with D maybe TRBD1 (5 bases). This CDR3 is built from 21 residues. Trimming cost V 0 bases and J 11 bases, with 37 bases left between them. Per germline, CDR1 WNHNN and CDR2 SYGVQD (reference sequence).

The V gene is TRBV6-5, the J gene TRBJ2-2, with D perhaps TRBD1 (5 bases). This CDR3 has 14 residues. Germline values: CDR1 MNHEY, CDR2 SVGAGI. V was clipped by 6 bases and J by 7 bases, with 15 bases between them. This CDR3 is CASSRLNRNGELFF. The CDR3 DNA reads TGTGCCAGCAGCCGACTGAACAGGAACGGGGAGCTGTTTTTT.

This chain links TRBV10-3 with TRBJ1-1, with a possible D match to TRBD1 (5 bases). Germline assignment: CDR1 ENHRY and CDR2 SYGVKD. V was trimmed by 2 bases and J by 4 bases, leaving 8 bases between them. The CDR3 covers 13 residues. For the CDR3, the DNA is TGTGCCATCAGTGAGGTGGGGGGCACTGAAGCTTTCTTT. It codes for CAISEVGGTEAFF.

The rearrangement uses TRBV5-3 and TRBJ2-5; a possible D gene is TRBD1 (6 bases). TRBV5-3 is noted as an ORF with a role that remains uncertain. V was clipped by 4 bases and J by 0 bases, with 10 bases between them. The CDR3 runs to 14 residues. The CDR3 here is CARSPRTDQETQYF. CDR3 nucleotide sequence: TGTGCCAGAAGCCCTAGGACAGACCAAGAGACCCAGTACTTC.

This chain links TRBV9 with TRBJ1-1, with a weak D call TRBD1 (6 bases). The CDR3 is 14 residues long. The V gene lost 3 bases and the J gene lost 7 bases, with 16 bases spanning the gap. CDR1 and CDR2 (germline): SGDLS, YYNGEE. The CDR3 coding sequence is TGTGCCAGCAGCGCCGGGGTGGGGGCGGGTGAAGCTTTCTTT. Translating gives CASSAGVGAGEAFF.

The CDR3 is CASSVGGENTIYF. CDR3 nucleotides: TGTGCCAGCAGCGTGGGGGGCGAAAACACCATATATTTT. The J gene is TRBJ1-3, the V gene TRBV5-4; weak D call: TRBD1 (6 bases). Between the trimmed V and J ends, which lost 4 bases and 6 bases, there was a span of 11 bases. Looked up from germline, CDR1 is SGHNT and CDR2 is YYREEE (reference sequence). This CDR3 has 13 amino acids.

The chain combines TRBV5-1 with TRBJ2-7; TRBD2 is a possible D gene (5 bases). CDR1 and CDR2 from the germline V gene are SGHRS and YFSETQ. The germline V and J ends were trimmed by 7 bases and 2 bases, with 22 bases remaining between them. The CDR3 has 16 residues. CDR3 in amino acids: CASAERSPMGTYEQYF. The CDR3 nucleotides are TGCGCCAGCGCGGAGCGGAGTCCAATGGGAACCTACGAGCAGTACTTC.

In the case of this clone: At one end, the junction sequence differs from germline, possibly due to a read error. This chain joins TRBV5-1 and TRBJ2-7, with 15 bases identical to TRBD2. Germline V gives CDR1 SGHRS, CDR2 YFSETQ. This CDR3 comprises 15 residues. The CDR3 loop is CASSLGTSGGHERYF. In DNA form, the CDR3 reads TGCGCCAGCAGCCTCGGGACTAGCGGGGGGCACGAGCGGTACTTC.

Details on this clone: This specimen includes other DNA sequences encoding the same CDR3. V usage is TRBV18 and J usage is TRBJ2-7; 7 bases are shared with TRBD2. CDR3 length: 13 residues. The germline V gene has CDR1 KGHSH and CDR2 LQKENI. The V and J ends lost 0 bases and 4 bases, in that order; junction bases with no gene match: 0. The CDR3 nucleotides are TGTGCCAGCTCACCACCGGGGGGGTACGAGCAGTACTTC. Translated: CASSPPGGYEQYF. Combining the CDR3 with reference TRBV18 and TRBJ2-7 gives the whole variable domain NAGVMQNPRHLVRRRGQEARLRCSPMKGHSHVYWYRQLPEEGLKFMVYLQKENIIDESGMPKERFSAEFPKEGPSILRIQQVVRGDSAAYFCASSPPGGYEQYFGPGTRLTVT.

The chain couples TRBV4-1 to TRBJ2-3; tentative D call: TRBD1 (6 bases). Germline CDR1 MGHRA, CDR2 YSYEKL. V was pared by 4 bases and J by 15 bases, with 23 bases between. This CDR3 is 14 amino acids long. The CDR3 here is CASSLTYREIWIYF. In nucleotides, the CDR3 is TGCGCCAGCAGCCTAACTTACAGGGAGATCTGGATATATTTT.